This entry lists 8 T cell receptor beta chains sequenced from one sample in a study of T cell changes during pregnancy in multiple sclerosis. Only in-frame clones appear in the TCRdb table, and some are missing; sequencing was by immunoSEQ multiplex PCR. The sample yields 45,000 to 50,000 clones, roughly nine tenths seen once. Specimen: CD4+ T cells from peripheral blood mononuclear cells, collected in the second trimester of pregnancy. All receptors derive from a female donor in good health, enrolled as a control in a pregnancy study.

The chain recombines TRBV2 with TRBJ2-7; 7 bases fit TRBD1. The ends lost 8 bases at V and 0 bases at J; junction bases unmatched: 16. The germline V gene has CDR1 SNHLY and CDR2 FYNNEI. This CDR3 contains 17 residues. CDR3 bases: TGTGCCAGCCTCCCGATCCTCGGGGACAGATACTCCTACGAGCAGTACTTC. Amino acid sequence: CASLPILGDRYSYEQYF.

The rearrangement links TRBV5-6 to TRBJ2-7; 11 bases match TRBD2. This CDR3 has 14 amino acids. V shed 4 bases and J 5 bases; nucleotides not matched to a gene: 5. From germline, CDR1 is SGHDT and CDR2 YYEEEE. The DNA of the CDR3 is TGTGCCAGCAGCGGGACTAGCGGTCTGCACGAGCAGTACTTC. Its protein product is CASSGTSGLHEQYF.

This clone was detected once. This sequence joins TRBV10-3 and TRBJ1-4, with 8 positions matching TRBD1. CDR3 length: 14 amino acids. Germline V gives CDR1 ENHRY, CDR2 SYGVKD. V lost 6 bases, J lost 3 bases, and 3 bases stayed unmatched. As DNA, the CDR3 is TGTGCCATCAGCGCGGGACAGGCTAATGAAAAACTGTTTTTT. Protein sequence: CAISAGQANEKLFF.

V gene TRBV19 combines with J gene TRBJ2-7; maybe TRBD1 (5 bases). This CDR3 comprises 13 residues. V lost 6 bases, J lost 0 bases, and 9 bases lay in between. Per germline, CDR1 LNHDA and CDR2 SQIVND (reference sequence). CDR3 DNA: TGTGCCAGTAGACGGCAGGGCTCCTACGAGCAGTACTTC. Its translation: CASRRQGSYEQYF.

CDR3 amino acids: CASGGMVGYTF. CDR3 bases: TGTGCCAGCGGGGGGATGGTTGGCTACACCTTC. The rearrangement joins TRBV6-6 to TRBJ1-2, with a tentative D call TRBD1 (5 bases). Looked up from germline, CDR1 is MNHNY and CDR2 is SVGAGI (reference sequence). The CDR3 spans 11 residues. Trimming pared 8 bases from V and 7 bases from J, leaving 11 bases between.

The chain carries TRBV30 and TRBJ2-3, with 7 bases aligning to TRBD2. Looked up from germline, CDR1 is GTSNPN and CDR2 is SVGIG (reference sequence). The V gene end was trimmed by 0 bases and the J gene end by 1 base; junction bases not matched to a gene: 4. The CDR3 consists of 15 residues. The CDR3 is CAWSVPSGGTDTQYF. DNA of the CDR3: TGTGCCTGGAGTGTCCCCAGCGGGGGCACAGATACGCAGTATTTT.

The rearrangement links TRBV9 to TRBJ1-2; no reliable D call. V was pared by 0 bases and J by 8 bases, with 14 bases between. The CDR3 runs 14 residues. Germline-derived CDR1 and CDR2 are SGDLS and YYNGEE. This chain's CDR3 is CASSVVNSPGGYTF. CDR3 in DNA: TGTGCCAGCAGCGTAGTGAATTCCCCGGGGGGCTACACCTTC.

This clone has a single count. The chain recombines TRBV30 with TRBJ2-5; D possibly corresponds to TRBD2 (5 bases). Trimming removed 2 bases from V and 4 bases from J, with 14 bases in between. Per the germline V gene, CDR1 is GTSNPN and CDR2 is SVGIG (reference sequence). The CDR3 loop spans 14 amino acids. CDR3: CAWSFKARGETQYF. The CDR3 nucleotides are TGTGCCTGGAGTTTTAAAGCTCGGGGAGAGACCCAGTACTTC.